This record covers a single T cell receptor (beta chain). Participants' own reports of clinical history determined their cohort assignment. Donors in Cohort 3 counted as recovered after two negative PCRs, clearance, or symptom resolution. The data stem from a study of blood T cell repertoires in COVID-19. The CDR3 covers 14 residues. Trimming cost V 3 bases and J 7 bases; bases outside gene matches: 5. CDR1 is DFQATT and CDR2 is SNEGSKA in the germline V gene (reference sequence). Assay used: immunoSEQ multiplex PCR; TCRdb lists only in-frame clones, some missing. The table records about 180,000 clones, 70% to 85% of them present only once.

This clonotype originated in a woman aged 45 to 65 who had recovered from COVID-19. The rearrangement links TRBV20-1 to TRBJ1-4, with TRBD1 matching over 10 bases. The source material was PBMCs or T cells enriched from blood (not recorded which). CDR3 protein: CSASRTGGSEKLFF. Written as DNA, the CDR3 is TGCAGTGCTAGTCGGACAGGGGGTAGTGAAAAACTGTTTTTT.